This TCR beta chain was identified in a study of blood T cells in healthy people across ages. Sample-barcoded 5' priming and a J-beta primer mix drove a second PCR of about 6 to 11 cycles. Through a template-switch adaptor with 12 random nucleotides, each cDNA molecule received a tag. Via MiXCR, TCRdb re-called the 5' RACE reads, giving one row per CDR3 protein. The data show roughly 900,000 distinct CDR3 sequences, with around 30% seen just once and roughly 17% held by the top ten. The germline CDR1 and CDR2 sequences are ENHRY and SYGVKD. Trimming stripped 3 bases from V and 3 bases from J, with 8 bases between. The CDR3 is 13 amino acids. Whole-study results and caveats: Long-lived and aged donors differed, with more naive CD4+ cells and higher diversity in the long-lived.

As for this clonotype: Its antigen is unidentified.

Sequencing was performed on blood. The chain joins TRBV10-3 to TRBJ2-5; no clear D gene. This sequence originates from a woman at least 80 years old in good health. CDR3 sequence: CAISETIEETQYF. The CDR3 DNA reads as TGTGCCATCAGTGAAACGATTGAAGAGACCCAGTACTTC.